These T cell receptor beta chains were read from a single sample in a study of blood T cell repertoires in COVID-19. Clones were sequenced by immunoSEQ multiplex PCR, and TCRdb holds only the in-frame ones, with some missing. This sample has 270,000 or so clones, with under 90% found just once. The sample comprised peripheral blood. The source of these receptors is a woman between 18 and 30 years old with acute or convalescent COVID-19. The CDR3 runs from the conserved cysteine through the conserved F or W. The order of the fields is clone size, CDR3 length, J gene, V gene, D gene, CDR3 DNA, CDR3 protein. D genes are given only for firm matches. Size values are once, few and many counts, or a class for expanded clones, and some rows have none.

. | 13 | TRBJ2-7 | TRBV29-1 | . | TGCAGCGTTGTTCGGGAGAACTCCTACGAGCAGTACTTC | CSVVRENSYEQYF
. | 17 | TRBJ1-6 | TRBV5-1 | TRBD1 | TGCGCCAGCAGCTTGGCCGAGACAGGGGCCTATAATTCACCCCTCCACTTT | CASSLAETGAYNSPLHF
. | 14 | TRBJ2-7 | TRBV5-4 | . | TGTGCCAGCAGCTTGGACACCGACATGGTCATGAGGTACTTC | CASSLDTDMVMRYF
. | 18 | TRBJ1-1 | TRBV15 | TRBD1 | TGTGCCACCAGCAGAGATAATACGAGGGGGCGGGTGAACACTGAAGCTTTCTTT | CATSRDNTRGRVNTEAFF
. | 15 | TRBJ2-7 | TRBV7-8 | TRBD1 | TGTGCCACCGAGCCGCAGCTGGCAGGGGGCTACGAGCAGTACTTC | CATEPQLAGGYEQYF
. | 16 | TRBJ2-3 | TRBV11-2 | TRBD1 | TGTGCCAGCAGCCCGCGGACAGGGGCGCGTGGAGATACGCAGTATTTT | CASSPRTGARGDTQYF
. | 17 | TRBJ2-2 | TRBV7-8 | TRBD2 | TGTGCCAGCAGCCAGCCCCCCCGACTAGCGGGACACGGGGAGCTGTTTTTT | CASSQPPRLAGHGELFF
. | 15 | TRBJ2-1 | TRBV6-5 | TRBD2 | TGTGCCAGCAGGGCCGGGACTAGCGACTTCAATGAGCAGTTCTTC | CASRAGTSDFNEQFF
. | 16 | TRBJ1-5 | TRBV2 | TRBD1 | TGTGCCAGCAGTCAACGGCGGGGACAGGGCGGTCAGCCCCAGCATTTT | CASSQRRGQGGQPQHF
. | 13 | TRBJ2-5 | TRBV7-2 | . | TGTGCCAGCAGCTTTGGAGGGACGGAGACCCAGTACTTC | CASSFGGTETQYF
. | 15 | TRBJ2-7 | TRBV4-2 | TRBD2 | TGTGCCAGCAGCCAAGAGGGACTAGCGAACTACGAGCAGTACTTC | CASSQEGLANYEQYF
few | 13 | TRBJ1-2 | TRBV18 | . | TGTGCCAGCTCACCAGCTGAGAACTATGGCTACACCTTC | CASSPAENYGYTF
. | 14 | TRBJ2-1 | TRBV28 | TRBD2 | TGTGCCAGCAGGCGCGGGAGAGGGGTCAAAGAGCAGTTCTTC | CASRRGRGVKEQFF
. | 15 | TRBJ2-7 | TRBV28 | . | TGTGCCAGCAGTTCCCTTCAGCCAGGCTCCTACGAGCAGTACTTC | CASSSLQPGSYEQYF
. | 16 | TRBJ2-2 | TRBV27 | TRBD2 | TGTGCCAGCAGTTTATGGCTAGCGGGAGGCACCGGGGAGCTGTTTTTT | CASSLWLAGGTGELFF
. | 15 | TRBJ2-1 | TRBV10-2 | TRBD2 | TGCGCCAGCATCCAAGTAGCGGGAGGATACAATGAGCAGTTCTTC | CASIQVAGGYNEQFF
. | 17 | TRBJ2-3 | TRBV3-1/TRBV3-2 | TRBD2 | TGTGCCAGCAGCCAAGCCCGGTCTAGCGGGAGCACAGATACGCAGTATTTT | CASSQARSSGSTDTQYF
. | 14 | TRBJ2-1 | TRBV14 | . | TGTGCCAGCAGCCCCGTGTTAGAACCCAATGAGCAGTTCTTC | CASSPVLEPNEQFF
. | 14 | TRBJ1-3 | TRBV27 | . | TGTGCCAGCGGCGCGGGGGGCTCTGGAAACACCATATATTTT | CASGAGGSGNTIYF
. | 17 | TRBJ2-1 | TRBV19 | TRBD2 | TGTGCCAGTAGTATTTCCCCGAGTAGCGGGAGATATCATGAGCAGTTCTTC | CASSISPSSGRYHEQFF
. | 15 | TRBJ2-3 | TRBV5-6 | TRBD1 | TGTGCCAGCAGCTTTGGACAGGGGAGGGCAGATACGCAGTATTTT | CASSFGQGRADTQYF
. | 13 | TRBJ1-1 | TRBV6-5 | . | TGTGCCAGCAGGGGACATCTGAACACTGAAGCTTTCTTT | CASRGHLNTEAFF
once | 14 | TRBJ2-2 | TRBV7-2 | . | TGTGCCAGCAGCTTAGCCATGAACACCGGGGAGCTGTTTTTT | CASSLAMNTGELFF
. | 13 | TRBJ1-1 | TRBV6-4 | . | TGTGCCAGCAGAAGTACACCGAACACTGAAGCTTTCTTT | CASRSTPNTEAFF
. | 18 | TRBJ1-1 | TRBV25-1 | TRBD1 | TGTGCCAGCAGTGATGCCGAGGACAGGGAGTGGGGGAACACTGAAGCTTTCTTT | CASSDAEDREWGNTEAFF
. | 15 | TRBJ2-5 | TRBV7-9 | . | TGTGCCAGCAGCCCCAAAAGGAGGGTCCAAGAGACCCAGTACTTC | CASSPKRRVQETQYF
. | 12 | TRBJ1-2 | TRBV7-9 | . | TGTGCCAGCAGCTTTCAGGGCTATGGCTACACCTTC | CASSFQGYGYTF
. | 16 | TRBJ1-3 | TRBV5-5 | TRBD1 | TGTGCCAGCAGCGCGACCGGGACAGGCTCTGGAAACACCATATATTTT | CASSATGTGSGNTIYF